This is a list of T cell receptor beta chains from one sample in a study of cytomegalovirus exposure and HLA in healthy donors. Generated by immunoSEQ multiplex PCR, the TCRdb table keeps only in-frame clones and is missing some. Its listing shows tens of thousands of clones. The sample comprised PBMCs. The receptors stem from a female donor in good health and CMV-seropositive. The CDR3 runs from the conserved cysteine through the conserved F or W. D genes are given only for firm matches.

cdr3_length: 12
j_call: TRBJ1-6
v_call: TRBV5-1
d_call: TRBD1
cdr3_aa: CASSEDRSPLHF
cdr3_nt: TGCGCCAGCAGCGAGGACAGGTCACCCCTCCACTTT

cdr3_length: 14
j_call: TRBJ2-7
v_call: TRBV5-6
d_call: TRBD2
cdr3_aa: CASIAGGRTYEQYF
cdr3_nt: TGTGCCAGCATCGCGGGGGGAAGGACCTACGAGCAGTACTTC

cdr3_length: 16
j_call: TRBJ1-5
v_call: TRBV7-9
d_call: -
cdr3_aa: CASSLAGEGTGQPQHF
cdr3_nt: TGTGCCAGCAGCTTAGCGGGGGAGGGAACGGGCCAGCCCCAGCATTTT

cdr3_length: 15
j_call: TRBJ2-2
v_call: TRBV7-9
d_call: TRBD2
cdr3_aa: CASRELAGVTGELFF
cdr3_nt: TGTGCCAGCAGGGAACTAGCGGGAGTCACCGGGGAGCTGTTTTTT

cdr3_length: 14
j_call: TRBJ1-5
v_call: TRBV2
d_call: TRBD1
cdr3_aa: CASSDRTGGQPQHF
cdr3_nt: TGTGCCAGCAGTGATAGGACAGGGGGCCAGCCCCAGCATTTT

cdr3_length: 14
j_call: TRBJ2-7
v_call: TRBV7-2
d_call: -
cdr3_aa: CASSLEAGRYEQYF
cdr3_nt: TGTGCCAGCAGCTTAGAGGCCGGCAGGTACGAGCAGTACTTC

cdr3_length: 15
j_call: TRBJ2-3
v_call: TRBV11-3
d_call: -
cdr3_aa: CASSLTGLRTDTQYF
cdr3_nt: TGTGCCAGCAGCTTGACAGGACTTCGCACAGATACGCAGTATTTT

cdr3_length: 13
j_call: TRBJ1-5
v_call: TRBV9
d_call: -
cdr3_aa: CASSVAQDQPQHF
cdr3_nt: TGTGCCAGCAGCGTAGCCCAGGATCAGCCCCAGCATTTT

cdr3_length: 16
j_call: TRBJ1-6
v_call: TRBV6-5
d_call: TRBD1
cdr3_aa: CASSYQTGVLNSPLHF
cdr3_nt: TGTGCCAGCAGTTATCAGACAGGGGTCTTGAATTCACCCCTCCACTTT

cdr3_length: 16
j_call: TRBJ2-5
v_call: TRBV9
d_call: TRBD2
cdr3_aa: CASSVGRGGAGENQYF
cdr3_nt: TGTGCCAGCAGCGTAGGGCGCGGGGGGGCCGGGGAGAACCAGTACTTC

cdr3_length: 14
j_call: TRBJ2-1
v_call: TRBV7-6
d_call: TRBD2
cdr3_aa: CASSPLAGYNEQFF
cdr3_nt: TGTGCCAGCAGCCCGCTAGCGGGGTACAATGAGCAGTTCTTC

cdr3_length: 16
j_call: TRBJ2-3
v_call: TRBV4-3
d_call: TRBD2
cdr3_aa: CASSQEYAGGTDTQYF
cdr3_nt: TGCGCCAGCAGCCAAGAATATGCGGGGGGAACAGATACGCAGTATTTT

cdr3_length: 12
j_call: TRBJ2-5
v_call: TRBV19
d_call: -
cdr3_aa: CASLGLGETQYF
cdr3_nt: TGTGCCAGTCTCGGGTTAGGAGAGACCCAGTACTTC

cdr3_length: 15
j_call: TRBJ2-7
v_call: TRBV18
d_call: TRBD2
cdr3_aa: CASSPEPGTSNEQYF
cdr3_nt: TGTGCCAGCTCACCAGAGCCCGGGACTAGTAACGAGCAGTACTTC

cdr3_length: 19
j_call: TRBJ2-6
v_call: TRBV9
d_call: TRBD1
cdr3_aa: CASSPHPGQGGSGANVLTF
cdr3_nt: TGTGCCAGCAGCCCCCACCCGGGACAGGGGGGGTCTGGGGCCAACGTCCTGACTTTC

cdr3_length: 14
j_call: TRBJ1-5
v_call: TRBV7-6
d_call: TRBD1
cdr3_aa: CASSLEQGNQPQHF
cdr3_nt: TGTGCCAGCAGCTTAGAACAGGGGAATCAGCCCCAGCATTTT

cdr3_length: 15
j_call: TRBJ2-5
v_call: TRBV6-6
d_call: -
cdr3_aa: CASSGHTALQETQYF
cdr3_nt: TGTGCCAGCAGCGGACATACGGCCCTTCAAGAGACCCAGTACTTC

cdr3_length: 14
j_call: TRBJ1-5
v_call: TRBV11-3
d_call: -
cdr3_aa: CASSFSGSNQHQHF
cdr3_nt: TGTGCCAGCAGCTTTTCAGGGTCGAATCAGCACCAGCATTTT

cdr3_length: 17
j_call: TRBJ2-2
v_call: TRBV5-1
d_call: -
cdr3_aa: CASSLGNSGSGTGELFF
cdr3_nt: TGCGCCAGCAGCTTGGGGAACTCAGGGTCGGGCACCGGGGAGCTGTTTTTT

cdr3_length: 14
j_call: TRBJ2-5
v_call: TRBV29-1
d_call: TRBD1
cdr3_aa: CSVEQGLVQETQYF
cdr3_nt: TGCAGCGTGGAACAGGGGTTGGTCCAAGAGACCCAGTACTTC